This T cell receptor beta chain was identified in a study of memory CD4+ T cells and cytomegalovirus serostatus. The protocol was immunoSEQ multiplex PCR, while the TCRdb copy is restricted to in-frame clones and leaves out a portion. The sample records over 65,000 clones, approximately 80% being singletons. In the case of this clone: Its antigen is not identified.

Study findings and constraints: Of under 200 reported CMV TCRbeta sequences, 55 to 80 were found in memory CD4+ repertoires.

Single viable CD3+CD4+CD8-CD45RO+ cells were sorted as the memory CD4+ T cells. Serum IgG to CMV pp150, pp28, p38 and p52 defined serostatus. Positive selection with CD4 microbeads enriched total CD4+ T cells. This TCR derives from an adult in good health and CMV-seropositive. The material sequenced was memory CD4+ T cells from blood.

The CDR3 region has the DNA TGTGCCAGCAGTTACCTACAGGGGGCAAGTCAGCCCCAGCATTTT. It encodes CASSYLQGASQPQHF. The chain has TRBV6-6 and TRBJ1-5; TRBD1 agrees at 9 bases. V trimming: 2 bases; J trimming: 6 bases; junction bases outside the gene matches: 5. Germline V gives CDR1 MNHNY, CDR2 SVGAGI (reference sequence). This CDR3 region has 15 residues.